This T cell receptor beta chain was identified in a study of T-cell reconstitution after alpha-beta-depleted transplantation in children. Unique molecular identifiers featured in how the TCRbeta library was prepared. One entry per CDR3 protein results from TCRdb running MiXCR on the PCR reads. The sample consists of fewer than 250,000 distinct CDR3 sequences, just under 8.5% of them appearing once. The germline V gene encodes CDR1 SGHRS and CDR2 YFSETQ. This CDR3 is built from 15 residues. With V trimmed by 4 bases and J by 6 bases, 7 bases remained unmatched. In this sample, this clonotype turned up many times.

The rearrangement uses TRBV5-1 and TRBJ1-2; TRBD1 agrees at 12 bases. The material was PBMCs, mostly from graft donor cells, obtained 180 days after TCRalphabeta/CD19-depleted stem cell transplant. The clonotype originates from a male patient younger than 18 who had a stem cell transplant for acute lymphoblastic leukemia, so the T cells may come from the graft donor. The CDR3: CASSKGQGAVDGYTF. CDR3 sequence (DNA): TGCGCCAGCAGCAAGGGACAGGGGGCGGTGGATGGCTACACCTTC.